The 26 T cell receptor beta chains below come from one sample, sequenced in a study of blood T cell repertoires in COVID-19. Produced via immunoSEQ multiplex PCR; TCRdb's table is partial and in-frame only. The table records about 240,000 clones, roughly 87% of them present only once. What was sequenced was peripheral blood. The source of these receptors is a man aged 55-75 years who had recovered from COVID-19.

The CDR3 nucleotides read TGTGCCACCAGTGATTTATATTCAGGCAGGGGATCTCCAAGCAATCAGCCCCAGCATTTT. Translation gives CATSDLYSGRGSPSNQPQHF. The V and J genes are TRBV24-1 and TRBJ1-5; possibly TRBD1 for D (6 bases). Germline V gene sequence: CDR1 KGHDR, CDR2 SFDVKD. With 1 base removed from V and 1 base from J, the gap between germline ends came to 22 bases. This CDR3 has 20 residues.

The chain has TRBV11-2 and TRBJ1-2; TRBD1 matches 11 bases. The V segment lost 2 bases and the J segment 3 bases; nucleotides outside the gene matches: 14. This CDR3 spans 19 amino acids. The germline CDR1 and CDR2 sequences are SGHAT and FQNNGV. The CDR3 region has the DNA TGTGCCAGCAGCTTACTCCAACGTTCGCGGACAGGGGGCCACTATGGCTACACCTTC. Translated: CASSLLQRSRTGGHYGYTF.

Worth noting for this clone: Additional DNA sequences in this sample encode the identical CDR3. This chain connects TRBV7-9 to TRBJ2-3; 8 bases line up with TRBD1. This CDR3 has 15 residues. The germline V gene has CDR1 SEHNR and CDR2 FQNEAQ (reference sequence). Germline trimming cut 5 bases from V and 3 bases from J; bases unmatched to any gene: 7. The CDR3 coding sequence is TGTGCCAGCAGCCCGGGGACAGGCGGGACAGATACGCAGTATTTT. Its protein is CASSPGTGGTDTQYF. The full variable domain, rest sourced from reference TRBV7-9 and TRBJ2-3, is DTGVSQNPRHKITKRGQNVTFRCDPISEHNRLYWYRQTLGQGPEFLTYFQNEAQLEKSRLLSDRFSAERPKGSFSTLEIQRTEQGDSAMYLCASSPGTGGTDTQYFGPGTRLTVL.

This sequence joins TRBV7-2 and TRBJ2-5; 7 nucleotides align to TRBD2. Unmatched junction bases numbered 10, after V lost 5 bases and J lost 4 bases. Germline V gene sequence: CDR1 SGHTA, CDR2 FQGNSA. This CDR3 spans 15 amino acids. The CDR3 spells CASSRLTSKGETQYF. Written as DNA, the CDR3 is TGTGCCAGCAGCCGCCTGACTAGCAAGGGAGAGACCCAGTACTTC.

J is TRBJ2-3 and V is TRBV24-1; 7 positions agree with TRBD2. CDR3 length: 15 amino acids. The V gene end was trimmed by 4 bases and the J gene end by 3 bases; junction bases not matched to a gene: 6. Germline CDR1 is KGHDR and CDR2 is SFDVKD. This CDR3 is CATSDRWGGTDTQYF. For the CDR3, the DNA is TGTGCCACCAGTGACAGGTGGGGAGGGACAGATACGCAGTATTTT.

This chain uses TRBV19 with TRBJ1-5; 10 nucleotides line up with TRBD1. Losses at the gene ends were 11 bases for V and 5 bases for J; bases not matched to a gene: 18. CDR3 length equals 17 residues. The germline gives CDR1 LNHDA, CDR2 SQIVND (reference sequence). The CDR3 is CAHGSGTGASRDQPQHF. CDR3 in DNA: TGTGCCCATGGCTCCGGGACAGGGGCGTCTAGGGATCAGCCCCAGCATTTT. Together with reference TRBV19 and TRBJ1-5, the CDR3 gives the full variable domain: DGGITQSPKYLFRKEGQNVTLSCEQNLNHDAMYWYRQDPGQGLRLIYYSQIVNDFQKGDIAEGYSVSREKKESFPLTVTSAQKNPTAFYLCAHGSGTGASRDQPQHFGDGTRLSIL.

The chain carries TRBV6-2 or TRBV6-3 and TRBJ1-6; no clear D gene. Germline V CDR1 and CDR2: MNHEY, SVGEGT. The germline V and J ends were trimmed by 0 bases and 5 bases, with 8 bases remaining between them. CDR3 size: 15 residues. CDR3 amino acids: CASSYSTQNNSPLHF. CDR3 bases: TGTGCCAGCAGTTACTCGACACAGAATAATTCACCCCTCCACTTT.

The CDR3 spells CASSGTGGGSTEAFF. The CDR3 bases are TGCGCCAGCAGCGGTACAGGGGGCGGGAGCACTGAAGCTTTCTTT. The chain employs TRBV5-1 and TRBJ1-1; 9 bases are a match to TRBD1. Germline values: CDR1 SGHRS, CDR2 YFSETQ. There are 15 residues in the CDR3. The trim removed 4 bases at V and 4 bases at J, leaving 8 bases unmatched.

The J gene is TRBJ1-1, the V gene TRBV30; no reliable D call. The V gene lost 6 bases and the J gene lost 9 bases, with 17 bases spanning the gap. The CDR3 is made up of 12 amino acids. The V gene's germline CDR1 is GTSNPN and CDR2 SVGIG (reference sequence). The CDR3 DNA reads as TGTGCCTGCATAACACGGGTCCCGAAAGCTTTCTTT. As protein: CACITRVPKAFF.

The genes are TRBV28 and TRBJ2-3; no clear D. The V end was cut by 8 bases, the J end by 2 bases, with 11 bases between. The CDR3 sequence is 13 residues long. Germline V gives CDR1 MDHEN, CDR2 SYDVKM. CDR3 loop: CASRVPTTDTQYF. The DNA for the CDR3 is TGTGCCAGCCGGGTCCCGACCACAGATACGCAGTATTTT.

This clone came up a few times. This sequence joins TRBV18 and TRBJ1-3; D is uncertain. The germline CDR1 and CDR2 sequences are KGHSH and LQKENI. The CDR3 covers 15 residues. The V end lost 0 bases, the J end lost 3 bases, and 9 bases lay between the germline ends. CDR3 bases: TGTGCCAGCTCACCACCTGTGGGCAATGGAAACACCATATATTTT. As protein: CASSPPVGNGNTIYF. The full variable domain, in which reference TRBV18 and TRBJ1-3 provide the parts outside the CDR3, is NAGVMQNPRHLVRRRGQEARLRCSPMKGHSHVYWYRQLPEEGLKFMVYLQKENIIDESGMPKERFSAEFPKEGPSILRIQQVVRGDSAAYFCASSPPVGNGNTIYFGEGSWLTVV.

The V and J genes are TRBV5-1 and TRBJ1-2, with D possibly TRBD1 on 6 matching bases. Trimming stripped 0 bases from V and 0 bases from J, with 6 bases between. CDR1 SGHRS and CDR2 YFSETQ come from the germline V gene. This CDR3 spans 14 amino acids. The CDR3 loop is CASSLGQANYGYTF. DNA of the CDR3: TGCGCCAGCAGCTTGGGACAGGCTAACTATGGCTACACCTTC.

The gene calls are TRBV30 and TRBJ1-5, with a tentative D call TRBD1 (5 bases). V lost 2 bases and J lost 5, with 10 bases in between. The length of the CDR3 is 13 residues. Germline V gene sequence: CDR1 GTSNPN, CDR2 SVGIG (reference sequence). CDR3 amino acids: CAWSSGGDQPQHF. The CDR3 region has the DNA TGTGCCTGGAGTTCCGGGGGGGATCAGCCCCAGCATTTT.

The chain combines TRBV9 with TRBJ2-2, with TRBD2 identical over 7 bases. The CDR3 runs to 17 residues. With 4 bases clipped from V and 6 bases from J, the junction kept 15 bases outside the gene matches. CDR1 is SGDLS and CDR2 is YYNGEE in the germline V gene. The CDR3 loop is CASSLSGGLGVAGELFF. In DNA form, the CDR3 reads TGTGCCAGCAGCCTATCCGGAGGACTAGGGGTCGCCGGGGAGCTGTTTTTT.

The rearrangement joins TRBV19 to TRBJ1-5; D might be TRBD1 (6 bases). Germline CDR1 and CDR2: LNHDA and SQIVND (reference sequence). This CDR3 is built from 17 residues. V was shortened by 10 bases and J by 3 bases, with 25 bases between the two germline ends. This CDR3 reads CAIQTLPGQIFNQPQHF. The CDR3 DNA reads TGTGCCATTCAGACCCTGCCGGGACAAATATTCAATCAGCCCCAGCATTTT.

This clone was observed a single time. The chain links TRBV28 to TRBJ1-1; D not resolved. V was trimmed by 1 base and J by 7 bases, leaving 7 bases between them. The germline gives CDR1 MDHEN, CDR2 SYDVKM. The CDR3 is 12 residues long. The CDR3, as DNA: TGTGCCAGCAGTTTATTACGTAGTGAAGCTTTCTTT. It is translated as CASSLLRSEAFF.

As to this clone: The same CDR3 can be traced to other DNA sequences in this sample. This rearrangement joins TRBV30 to TRBJ1-2; tentatively, D is TRBD1 (6 bases). CDR1 is GTSNPN, CDR2 SVGIG, per germline (reference sequence). The V gene lost 3 bases and the J gene lost 4 bases, with 12 bases spanning the gap. CDR3 length: 13 residues. The CDR3 loop is CAWSPGEGYGYTF. CDR3 DNA sequence: TGTGCCTGGAGCCCAGGGGAAGGCTATGGCTACACCTTC.

This clone came up once. The chain uses TRBV6-2 or TRBV6-3 and TRBJ2-1; D unclear. The CDR3 consists of 14 residues. Trimming removed 2 bases from V and 12 bases from J, with 17 bases in between. The V gene's germline CDR1 is MNHEY and CDR2 SVGEGT. The CDR3, as DNA: TGTGCCAGCAGTTACAGTCAAACTGTCCCCCGGCAGTTCTTC. Translating it yields CASSYSQTVPRQFF.

This chain joins TRBV10-1 and TRBJ1-2, with 12 bases fitting TRBD1. CDR1 is WNHNN and CDR2 is SYGVQD in the germline V gene (reference sequence). V was pared by 5 bases and J by 2 bases, with 9 bases of the junction left unmatched. This CDR3 contains 17 residues. The CDR3 spells CASSYRDRGRLNYGYTF. The CDR3 nucleotides are TGCGCCAGCAGTTATCGGGACAGGGGGCGCTTAAACTATGGCTACACCTTC.

The V call is TRBV9, the J call TRBJ2-6; tentative D call: TRBD1 (6 bases). This CDR3 region has 18 residues. V was pared by 2 bases and J by 0 bases, with 15 bases between. Germline V gene data show CDR1 as SGDLS and CDR2 as YYNGEE. The CDR3 region has the DNA TGTGCCAGCAGCGTCCTGGGGGCGACCTCCTCTGGGGCCAACGTCCTGACTTTC. Protein: CASSVLGATSSGANVLTF. The full variable domain, completed using reference TRBV9 and TRBJ2-6, is DSGVTQTPKHLITATGQRVTLRCSPRSGDLSVYWYQQSLDQGLQFLIQYYNGEERAKGNILERFSAQQFPDLHSELNLSSLELGDSALYFCASSVLGATSSGANVLTFGAGSRLTVL.

This clone was seen once. The chain uses TRBV14 and TRBJ1-5; the D gene is possibly TRBD1 (5 bases). CDR3 length: 19 residues. Germline V gene data show CDR1 as SGHDN and CDR2 as FVKESK. Trimming took off 4 bases at V and 0 bases at J, with 22 bases between the two ends. In DNA, the CDR3 is TGTGCCAGCAGCCGTCCGGGGGTTGGGGGAGCGAGTAGCAATCAGCCCCAGCATTTT. This translates into CASSRPGVGGASSNQPQHF.

The chain recombines TRBV6-5 with TRBJ1-1, with D maybe TRBD1 (5 bases). Germline-derived CDR1 and CDR2 are MNHEY and SVGAGI. The CDR3 sequence is 12 residues long. V lost 5 bases and J 7 bases, leaving 11 bases between the germline ends. CDR3 DNA sequence: TGTGCCAGCAGTCCCCGACAGAGTGAAGCTTTCTTT. It is translated as CASSPRQSEAFF.

The chain has TRBV19 and TRBJ1-3, with D maybe TRBD1 (6 bases). The CDR3 extends over 14 amino acids. The V end lost 11 bases, the J end lost 0 bases, and 14 bases lay between the germline ends. CDR1 LNHDA and CDR2 SQIVND come from the germline V gene (reference sequence). The CDR3 DNA follows: TGTGCCTCTCGGGGGGGCGACTCTGGAAACACCATATATTTT. Translated: CASRGGDSGNTIYF.

CDR3 in amino acids: CASSPPGGGGPNEQFF. Here the CDR3 DNA reads TGTGCCAGCAGCCCCCCTGGGGGCGGGGGGCCCAATGAGCAGTTCTTC. This chain uses TRBV7-9 with TRBJ2-1; 8 bases agree with TRBD2. Trimming at V came to 5 bases and at J to 6 bases, leaving 12 bases not matched to a gene. The CDR3 sequence is 16 residues long. Germline CDR1 and CDR2: SEHNR and FQNEAQ (reference sequence).

This rearrangement joins TRBV27 to TRBJ1-5, with 7 bases that match TRBD1. The CDR3 extends over 15 amino acids. Germline trimming cut 5 bases from V and 3 bases from J; bases unmatched to any gene: 7. Germline CDR1 and CDR2: MNHEY and SMNVEV (reference sequence). For the CDR3, the DNA is TGTGCCAGCAGTCCCACAGGGGCCTTCAATCAGCCCCAGCATTTT. The encoded protein is CASSPTGAFNQPQHF.

This chain links TRBV24-1 with TRBJ1-1, with D possibly matching TRBD1 (5 bases). The CDR3 length is 13 residues. Per the germline V gene, CDR1 is KGHDR and CDR2 is SFDVKD. V was pared by 4 bases and J by 5 bases, with 10 bases between. The CDR3 protein is CATSDKGSTEAFF. The DNA of the CDR3 is TGTGCCACCAGTGACAAGGGGTCGACTGAAGCTTTCTTT.